Below, 11 T cell receptor beta chains from the same sample are listed, as sequenced in a study of shared clonotypes between healthy human individuals. The assay was immunoSEQ multiplex PCR, and TCRdb's table has in-frame clones only and misses some. The table lists around 700,000 clones, 74% of them singletons. The sequencing sample was made of memory CD4+ T cells sorted from blood. Subset indicated: CD45RA-negative fraction. Receptor source: a woman under 40 in good health.

This chain links TRBV5-4 with TRBJ2-7, with 9 bases aligning to TRBD1. With V trimmed by 4 bases and J by 3 bases, 8 bases remained unmatched. The germline V gene encodes CDR1 SGHNT and CDR2 YYREEE (reference sequence). There are 15 residues in the CDR3. This CDR3 is CASSRKGQGLYEQYF. The CDR3 DNA reads TGTGCCAGCAGCAGGAAGGGACAGGGCCTCTACGAGCAGTACTTC.

Worth noting for this clone: Being one base from a much bigger clone, this may be a read error. This CDR3 is also generated by other DNA sequences in the sample. The rearrangement joins TRBV19 to TRBJ1-2, with a tentative D call TRBD1 (5 bases). The CDR3 runs to 16 residues. Per germline, CDR1 LNHDA and CDR2 SQIVND (reference sequence). The CDR3 protein is CASSIAYTGTNYGYTF. DNA of the CDR3: TGTGCCAGTAGTATAGCCTACACCGGGACCAACTATGGCTACACCTTT.

This chain uses TRBV5-1 with TRBJ1-4; D possibly corresponds to TRBD1 (6 bases). This CDR3 comprises 15 residues. With 3 bases removed from V and 2 bases from J, the gap between germline ends came to 11 bases. Germline CDR1 is SGHRS and CDR2 is YFSETQ. CDR3 amino acids: CASSSQGMTNEKLFF. The CDR3 nucleotides read TGCGCCAGCAGCTCCCAGGGGATGACTAATGAAAAACTGTTTTTT.

The V call is TRBV28, the J call TRBJ2-1; 7 bases agree with TRBD1. CDR3 length equals 12 residues. The germline V gene has CDR1 MDHEN and CDR2 SYDVKM. J was trimmed by 13 bases and V by 4 bases; bases with no gene match: 7. The CDR3 loop is CASSSSDRPQFF. The CDR3 DNA reads TGTGCCAGCAGTTCGTCGGACAGGCCCCAGTTCTTC.

The rearrangement joins TRBV29-1 to TRBJ2-5; a possible D gene is TRBD2 (5 bases). V was clipped by 7 bases and J by 5 bases, with 14 bases between them. The CDR3 extends over 12 amino acids. The germline V gene has CDR1 SQVTM and CDR2 ANQGSEA. In DNA, the CDR3 is TGCAGCGCCCTCGGACGAGGGGAGACCCAGTACTTC. Translation: CSALGRGETQYF.

This sequence joins TRBV6-6 and TRBJ2-7; D unresolved. The CDR3 consists of 13 residues. Trimming cost V 2 bases and J 3 bases, with 8 bases left between them. Germline CDR1 is MNHNY and CDR2 is SVGAGI (reference sequence). The chain's CDR3 is CASSYARGYEQYF. The CDR3 DNA is TGTGCCAGCAGTTACGCCCGAGGCTACGAGCAGTACTTC.

This clone has only one observation. The chain joins TRBV6-5 to TRBJ1-4; no definite D call. The V gene's germline CDR1 is MNHEY and CDR2 SVGAGI. V was clipped by 0 bases and J by 8 bases, with 10 bases between them. The CDR3 contains 14 residues. CDR3 DNA: TGTGCCAGCAGTTACTCGGTGGAGGGCGAAAAACTGTTTTTT. This sequence encodes CASSYSVEGEKLFF.

Only one count was recorded for this clone. V usage is TRBV27 and J usage is TRBJ2-7; D might be TRBD1 (5 bases). The CDR3 length is 13 residues. The V gene's germline CDR1 is MNHEY and CDR2 SMNVEV (reference sequence). V gave up 6 bases and J gave up 4 bases, with 13 bases separating them. CDR3 bases: TGTGCCAGCAGACCGACAGAAGGGTACGAGCAGTACTTC. Protein sequence: CASRPTEGYEQYF.

The chain is built from TRBV6-1 and TRBJ2-7, with a weak D call TRBD2 (5 bases). CDR1 is MNHNS, CDR2 SASEGT, per germline. Trimming left V 4 bases short and J 2 bases short, with 9 bases between. The CDR3 runs 13 residues. The CDR3 sequence is CASSAGNTYEQYF. CDR3 bases: TGTGCCAGCAGTGCGGGAAACACCTACGAGCAGTACTTC.

The gene calls are TRBV6-1 and TRBJ2-3, with D uncertain. Trimming took off 4 bases at V and 4 bases at J, with 9 bases between the two ends. The CDR3 is 13 residues long. The germline gives CDR1 MNHNS, CDR2 SASEGT. CDR3 bases: TGTGCCAGCAGTGCGCTAGTCGCAGATACGCAGTATTTT. The encoded protein is CASSALVADTQYF.

V is TRBV28 and J is TRBJ2-2; D unclear. The CDR3 consists of 14 residues. Germline V gene lookup returns CDR1 MDHEN and CDR2 SYDVKM. V shed 3 bases and J shed 1 base, with 6 bases lying between them. This chain's CDR3 is CASSLQLNTGELFF. The CDR3 region has the DNA TGTGCCAGCAGTTTGCAGCTGAACACCGGGGAGCTGTTTTTT.